These T cell receptor beta chains were read from a single sample in a study of blood T cell repertoires in COVID-19. Clones were sequenced by immunoSEQ multiplex PCR, and TCRdb holds only the in-frame ones, with some missing. The repertoire holds around 97,000 clones, around nine tenths seen once, with 15% to 19% in the top ten. Input material: peripheral blood. These receptors were collected from a human donor in a cohort sampled during active COVID-19. CDR3s leave out the opening cysteine and the closing phenylalanine or tryptophan. For some rows the clone size is stated as once, few or many, or as a class when expanded; others skip it.

clone_size v_call cdr3_aa
NA TRBV18 ASSSLGEAGNTIY
NA TRBV5-8 ASSLGTSGRNQETQY
NA TRBV2 ASRDRVISPLH
NA TRBV24-1 ATSPGQGSGYT
NA TRBV18 ASSSGLALSSYEQY
once TRBV2 ASSEYRDRMNTEAF
NA TRBV25-1 ASSEGQSWTQY
once TRBV11-2 ASSLEGPFGTGDRDQY
NA TRBV18 ASSPLGAGDRGETQY
NA TRBV5-1 ASSLIQGGMNTEAF
NA TRBV7-9 ASSSTSGTGGETQY
NA TRBV4-1 ASSQDLGGAGGEKLF
NA TRBV19 ASSPPDRAEQY
NA TRBV4-1 ASSPTPGNTGELF
once TRBV19 ASSPGLAGTGELF
NA TRBV27 ASSLGTGGVSPLH
NA TRBV19 ASSIAGGLSSYNEQF
NA TRBV19 ASSIGLATVSYEQY
NA TRBV6-2/TRBV6-3 ASSYTRFGGYT
NA TRBV7-6 ASSPVGGGQETQY
once TRBV10-2 ASSESQGAVNEKLF
NA TRBV6-5 ATFKDSEAF
NA TRBV6-2/TRBV6-3 ASSRTGTNSGNTIY
few TRBV19 ASSIGTGDSPLH
NA TRBV2 ASTKGVGQPQH
NA TRBV6-4 ASSALTSGSTDTQY
NA TRBV6-2/TRBV6-3 ASSYPDTPQETQY